The T cell receptor beta chain under discussion was sequenced for a study of identical twins. Study observations and caveats: Shared out-of-frame alpha sequences (those common to twins) showed excess low generation probability. Models came in too low on out-of-frame TCR alpha sharing in monozygotic twins. Analyses based on zero insertions could be partly confounded by invariant MAIT and iNKT cells.

V was trimmed by 5 bases and J by 3 bases, leaving 4 bases between them. CDR1 and CDR2 from the germline V gene are SQVTM and ANQGSEA. The CDR3 runs 10 residues. This clonotype appeared a few times. Its antigen remains unknown. Each CDR3 protein is one row after TCRdb ran MiXCR on the 5' RACE reads. This sample yields under 350,000 distinct CDR3 sequences, of which 8.5% to 9.5% are seen a single time; approximately 7% belongs to the top ten. This sample was also put to use in a study of yellow fever vaccine responses in identical twins.

Sequencing was done on a sample of CD8+ T cells sorted from blood. The gene calls are TRBV29-1 and TRBJ1-1; unclear D gene. This clonotype was obtained from a woman in her late teens or twenties in good health. The chain's CDR3 is CSVRDTEAFF. The CDR3 DNA reads as TGCAGCGTTAGGGACACTGAAGCTTTCTTT.